Listed below are T cell receptor beta chains from one sample, sequenced in a study of T-cell memory formation after mild COVID-19. MiXCR, run by TCRdb on the 5' RACE reads, gives a single entry per CDR3 protein. The sample lists 550,000 to 600,000 distinct CDR3 sequences; roughly 20% were seen once. The sequencing sample was made of PBMCs or a T cell subset sorted from them (not recorded which). The source is an adult woman who had mild COVID-19 (a few samples of this study predate the infection). Cell type and time point are not known. CDR3s include the opening cysteine and the closing phenylalanine or tryptophan. A D gene is named only where the DNA matches it firmly. Size is omitted from some rows. Given values are once, few, many or a class for expanded clones.

j_gene	d_gene	v_gene	abundance	CDR3aa	CDR3nt
TRBJ2-1	NA	TRBV5-1	many	CASSFPTGGVNEQFF	TGCGCCAGCAGCTTTCCGACAGGAGGGGTCAATGAGCAGTTCTTC
TRBJ1-2	NA	TRBV24-1	NA	CATSDSEGHYLDGYTF	TGTGCCACCAGTGACAGCGAGGGACACTATCTCGATGGCTACACCTTC
TRBJ2-7	NA	TRBV5-1	NA	CASSLRWVGVYEQYF	TGCGCCAGCAGCCTTAGATGGGTTGGGGTCTACGAGCAGTACTTC
TRBJ2-1	NA	TRBV30	NA	CAWSDLGKGAYNEQFF	TGTGCCTGGAGTGATCTGGGCAAAGGGGCCTACAATGAGCAGTTCTTC
TRBJ2-1	TRBD2	TRBV6-5	NA	CASMRTSGPLGNEQFF	TGTGCCAGCATGAGGACTAGCGGGCCCTTAGGGAATGAGCAGTTCTTC
TRBJ1-4	NA	TRBV20-1	NA	CSASRDTNEKLFF	TGCAGTGCTAGCCGGGACACAAATGAAAAACTGTTTTTT
TRBJ2-1	TRBD2	TRBV18	few	CASSKGLAGSGSYNEQFF	TGTGCCAGCTCAAAGGGACTAGCGGGGTCAGGCTCCTACAATGAGCAGTTCTTC
TRBJ2-1	TRBD1	TRBV4-3	many	CASSLNTGGEVDNEQFF	TGCGCCAGCAGCCTCAACACAGGGGGCGAGGTTGACAATGAGCAGTTCTTC
TRBJ1-1	TRBD1	TRBV7-9	NA	CASSSRDRGRVEAFF	TGTGCCAGCAGCTCCCGGGACAGGGGGCGAGTTGAAGCTTTCTTT
TRBJ2-2	NA	TRBV7-9	few	CASSYTEHGELFF	TGTGCCAGCAGCTACACTGAACACGGGGAGCTGTTTTTT
TRBJ2-1	NA	TRBV5-1	few	CASSLYSDDNEQFF	TGCGCCAGCAGCTTGTACAGCGACGACAATGAGCAGTTCTTC
TRBJ2-5	NA	TRBV7-6	NA	CASSSLRSVQETQYF	TGTGCCAGCAGCTCCTTACGGTCAGTGCAAGAGACCCAGTACTTC
TRBJ2-2	NA	TRBV13	few	CASSLLGRAGELFF	TGTGCCAGCAGCCTCCTTGGAAGAGCCGGGGAGCTGTTTTTT
TRBJ2-2	NA	TRBV7-9	few	CASSPRDKNTGELFF	TGTGCCAGCAGCCCAAGGGACAAGAACACCGGGGAGCTGTTTTTT
TRBJ1-4	NA	TRBV19	NA	CATGTSQENEKLFF	TGTGCCACCGGGACCTCCCAAGAGAATGAAAAACTGTTTTTT
TRBJ1-1	NA	TRBV12-3/TRBV12-4	once	CASSFLSEAFF	TGTGCCAGCAGTTTTCTTAGCGAAGCTTTCTTT
TRBJ2-5	NA	TRBV25-1	few	CASSAGGAQETQYF	TGTGCCAGCAGTGCTGGAGGCGCCCAAGAGACCCAGTACTTC
TRBJ1-2	NA	TRBV12-3/TRBV12-4	many	CASSPLKGGVAGYTF	TGTGCCAGCAGTCCACTGAAAGGGGGGGTGGCTGGCTACACCTTC
TRBJ1-5	NA	TRBV5-5	many	CASSLAINQPQHF	TGTGCCAGCAGCTTGGCCATAAATCAGCCCCAGCATTTT
TRBJ2-1	TRBD2	TRBV30	few	CAWGTGRTSGYNEQFF	TGTGCCTGGGGCACGGGTCGGACTAGCGGCTACAATGAGCAGTTCTTC
TRBJ2-2	TRBD1	TRBV2	NA	CASGGQGIGTGELFF	TGTGCCAGCGGGGGACAGGGGATAGGCACCGGGGAGCTGTTTTTT
TRBJ2-5	TRBD1	TRBV15	few	CATSRGGTVQETQYF	TGTGCCACCAGCAGAGGTGGGACAGTACAAGAGACCCAGTACTTC
TRBJ2-7	NA	TRBV4-1	few	CASSQDRGGREQYF	TGCGCCAGCAGCCAAGATAGGGGGGGACGAGAGCAGTACTTC
TRBJ1-5	NA	TRBV10-3	many	CAGGPDGAQPQHF	TGTGCCGGCGGCCCGGACGGAGCTCAGCCCCAGCATTTT
TRBJ1-1	NA	TRBV18	NA	CASSPENTEAFF	TGTGCCAGCTCACCAGAGAACACTGAAGCTTTCTTT
TRBJ2-3	NA	TRBV30	NA	CAWSVGDRPPDTQYF	TGTGCCTGGAGTGTAGGGGACCGGCCCCCAGATACGCAGTATTTT
TRBJ2-2	NA	TRBV9	many	CASSVGLNTGELFF	TGTGCCAGCAGCGTAGGTTTGAACACCGGGGAGCTGTTTTTT
TRBJ1-1	NA	TRBV20-1	NA	CSVPGGVVNTEAFF	TGCAGTGTCCCGGGCGGGGTTGTGAACACTGAAGCTTTCTTT
TRBJ2-1	NA	TRBV3-1	NA	CASSQWGGPEQFF	TGTGCCAGCAGCCAATGGGGGGGCCCTGAGCAGTTCTTC
TRBJ2-1	TRBD2	TRBV6-2/TRBV6-3	few	CATSREGREQFF	TGTGCCACTTCGCGGGAGGGGAGAGAGCAGTTCTTC
TRBJ1-5	NA	TRBV2	few	CASRDNSNQPQHF	TGTGCCAGCAGGGACAATAGCAATCAGCCCCAGCATTTT
TRBJ1-1	NA	TRBV3-1	NA	CASSQGGGGTEAFF	TGTGCCAGCAGCCAAGGGGGAGGCGGCACTGAAGCTTTCTTT
TRBJ1-6	NA	TRBV4-1	NA	CASSQEDNPNSPLHF	TGCGCCAGCAGCCAGGAGGATAATCCTAATTCACCCCTCCACTTT
TRBJ2-1	TRBD2	TRBV11-2	NA	CASSPLSGKYNEQFF	TGTGCCAGCAGCCCCCTCAGCGGGAAGTACAATGAGCAGTTCTTC
TRBJ2-2	NA	TRBV4-2	NA	CASSLLSGLDTGELFF	TGTGCCAGCAGCCTCCTCTCGGGCCTGGACACCGGGGAGCTGTTTTTT
TRBJ1-1	NA	TRBV5-1	NA	CASSSRADYRLTEAFF	TGCGCCAGCAGCTCAAGGGCGGATTACCGATTGACTGAAGCTTTCTTT
TRBJ2-6	NA	TRBV7-8	few	CASSLVIASRSSGANVLTF	TGTGCCAGCAGCTTGGTAATAGCCAGCCGGAGCTCTGGGGCCAACGTCCTGACTTTC
TRBJ2-3	TRBD2	TRBV2	NA	CASSEAIAGDTQYF	TGTGCCAGCAGTGAAGCGATAGCGGGAGATACGCAGTATTTT
TRBJ1-2	NA	TRBV20-1	few	CSARREVNYGYTF	TGCAGTGCTAGACGGGAGGTTAACTATGGCTACACCTTC
TRBJ1-6	TRBD1	TRBV30	NA	CAWSGDSKYNSPLHF	TGTGCCTGGAGTGGGGACAGTAAATATAATTCACCCCTCCACTTT
TRBJ1-1	NA	TRBV7-6	NA	CASRAGDTEAFF	TGTGCCAGCAGAGCGGGGGACACTGAAGCTTTCTTT
TRBJ2-7	TRBD1	TRBV6-5	few	CASSYLDRGPYEQYF	TGTGCCAGCAGCTACCTTGACAGGGGCCCCTACGAGCAGTACTTC
TRBJ1-2	NA	TRBV19	many	CASSMATGTDYGYTF	TGTGCCAGTAGTATGGCCACCGGGACTGACTATGGCTACACCTTC
TRBJ2-3	TRBD2	TRBV20-1	few	CSARDLAGGPWGTDTQYF	TGCAGTGCTAGAGACCTAGCGGGAGGGCCCTGGGGCACAGATACGCAGTATTTT
TRBJ2-3	NA	TRBV24-1	NA	CATSDLGTGTDTQYF	TGTGCCACCAGTGATTTGGGTACGGGGACAGATACGCAGTATTTT
TRBJ2-5	TRBD1	TRBV4-2	NA	CASSQVEGQGKETQYF	TGTGCCAGCAGCCAAGTTGAGGGACAGGGGAAAGAGACCCAGTACTTC
TRBJ1-4	NA	TRBV7-2	few	CASSSSGRHNEKLFF	TGTGCCAGCAGTTCATCGGGACGTCATAATGAAAAACTGTTTTTT
TRBJ2-7	TRBD1	TRBV5-4	few	CASSLDGTAFYEQYF	TGTGCCAGCAGCCTGGACGGGACAGCCTTCTACGAGCAGTACTTC
TRBJ2-1	NA	TRBV7-6	few	CASSLEGDSRGYNEQFF	TGTGCCAGCAGCTTAGAGGGGGACTCCAGGGGGTACAATGAGCAGTTCTTC
TRBJ2-7	NA	TRBV7-9	NA	CASSPQPSEQYF	TGTGCCAGCAGCCCTCAGCCTTCCGAGCAGTACTTC
TRBJ2-1	NA	TRBV5-1	many	CASSLVGESYNEQFF	TGCGCCAGCAGCTTGGTCGGGGAGTCCTACAATGAGCAGTTCTTC
TRBJ2-5	TRBD2	TRBV10-3	NA	CAIRKREFEETQYF	TGTGCCATCAGAAAGCGGGAGTTCGAAGAGACCCAGTACTTC